These 27 T cell receptor beta chains share one sample of origin, sequenced in a study of a mutant IDH1 vaccine in newly diagnosed glioma. These receptors have no known antigen. Time point given: week 11, during vaccination. Doses comprised 300 ug of mutant IDH1 20-mer peptide each, plus topical imiquimod. Only in-frame clones appear in the TCRdb table, and some are missing; sequencing was by immunoSEQ multiplex PCR. This sample yields about 25,000 clones, of which about 77% are seen a single time; about 9.4% belongs to the top ten. This material consisted of PBMCs, taken from a glioma patient whose treatment included an IDH1 peptide vaccine. All receptors derive from a woman under 30 with glioma.

This clone has only one observation. The V and J genes are TRBV29-1 and TRBJ2-4; 8 nucleotides align to TRBD1. The CDR3 sequence is 13 residues long. Looked up from germline, CDR1 is SQVTM and CDR2 is ANQGSEA. V lost 3 bases, J lost 5 bases, and 3 bases stayed unmatched. The chain's CDR3 is CSVDPGGENIQYF. CDR3 in DNA: TGCAGCGTTGACCCAGGGGGCGAAAACATTCAGTACTTC.

This sequence joins TRBV11-3 and TRBJ2-7; D ambiguous. Germline V gene sequence: CDR1 SGHNT, CDR2 YENEEA. There are 14 residues in the CDR3. Trimming removed 4 bases from V and 0 bases from J, with 10 bases in between. CDR3 bases: TGTGCCAGCAGCTCAAAATCTAGCTCCTACGAGCAGTACTTC. Protein product: CASSSKSSSYEQYF. Full variable domain (remainder filled in from reference TRBV11-3 and TRBJ2-7): EAGVVQSPRYKIIEKKQPVAFWCNPISGHNTLYWYLQNLGQGPELLIRYENEEAVDDSQLPKDRFSAERLKGVDSTLKIQPAELGDSAVYLCASSSKSSSYEQYFGPGTRLTVT.

The chain links TRBV2 to TRBJ2-7; TRBD2 might be the D (6 bases). CDR3 length equals 14 residues. Deletions cut 7 bases from V and 7 bases from J, with 20 bases between. Germline loops: CDR1 SNHLY, CDR2 FYNNEI. The CDR3 DNA reads TGTGCCAGCACTCCCCAGCCGGGGACTTCAGAGCAGTACTTC. It translates to CASTPQPGTSEQYF.

This clone appeared a single time. This chain uses TRBV7-6 with TRBJ2-5; TRBD1 agrees at 7 bases. Looked up from germline, CDR1 is SGHVS and CDR2 is FNYEAQ. The CDR3 sequence is 14 residues long. J gave up 2 bases and V 3 bases, and 3 bases lay outside the gene matches. DNA for the CDR3: TGTGCCAGCAGCTTGACAGGGTCGCAAGAGACCCAGTACTTC. This codes for CASSLTGSQETQYF. Drawing the rest from reference TRBV7-6 and TRBJ2-5, the complete variable domain is GAGVSQSPRYKVTKRGQDVALRCDPISGHVSLYWYRQALGQGPEFLTYFNYEAQQDKSGLPNDRFSAERPEGSISTLTIQRTEQRDSAMYRCASSLTGSQETQYFGPGTRLLVL.

The V and J genes are TRBV4-1 and TRBJ2-2; TRBD2 matches at 9 bases. Germline loops: CDR1 MGHRA, CDR2 YSYEKL. CDR3 size: 15 residues. Trimming removed 4 bases from V and 4 bases from J; junction bases left unmatched: 4. Here the CDR3 DNA reads TGCGCCAGCAGCCGTGGGACTAGCCCCACCGGGGAGCTGTTTTTT. It specifies CASSRGTSPTGELFF.

The chain is built from TRBV7-9 and TRBJ1-2; D gene ambiguous. The CDR3 has 14 residues. V was shortened by 1 base and J by 3 bases, with 9 bases between the two germline ends. CDR1 is SEHNR, CDR2 FQNEAQ, per germline (reference sequence). CDR3 sequence reads: CASSLGLEDYGYTF. The CDR3 DNA reads as TGTGCCAGCAGCTTAGGTCTAGAGGACTATGGCTACACCTTC.

There are a few counts of this clone. The chain uses TRBV19 and TRBJ1-5; D gene uncertain. CDR1 and CDR2 (germline): LNHDA, SQIVND (reference sequence). This CDR3 is 12 amino acids long. V lost 3 bases, J lost 4 bases, and 4 bases lay in between. CDR3 residues: CASSIVNQPQHF. CDR3 in DNA: TGTGCCAGTAGTATTGTTAATCAGCCCCAGCATTTT.

The V gene is TRBV9, the J gene TRBJ1-2; possible D gene TRBD1, 5 bases. CDR1 and CDR2 (germline): SGDLS, YYNGEE. With 3 bases removed from V and 2 bases from J, the gap between germline ends came to 14 bases. The CDR3 sequence is 15 residues long. The CDR3 loop reads CASSGPDRPNYGYTF. The CDR3 DNA is TGTGCCAGCAGCGGCCCCGACAGACCAAACTATGGCTACACCTTC.

The rearrangement uses TRBV28 and TRBJ1-1; TRBD1 is a possible D gene (5 bases). The germline V gene has CDR1 MDHEN and CDR2 SYDVKM. The CDR3 is 14 residues long. Trimming stripped 3 bases from V and 0 bases from J, with 8 bases between. The CDR3 region has the DNA TGTGCCAGCAGTTTTATGGGGGTGAACACTGAAGCTTTCTTT. Translated, it gives CASSFMGVNTEAFF.

This clone occurred once. CDR3 region: CASSRQGASDGYTF. The CDR3 bases are TGTGCCAGCAGTCGACAGGGGGCGTCAGACGGCTACACCTTC. The chain carries TRBV6-5 and TRBJ1-2, with 10 bases identical to TRBD1. This CDR3 is 14 amino acids long. Germline V gives CDR1 MNHEY, CDR2 SVGAGI. The ends lost 5 bases at V and 8 bases at J; junction bases unmatched: 8.

The chain has TRBV13 and TRBJ2-3; D might be TRBD1 (6 bases). This CDR3 has 14 amino acids. CDR1 is PRHDT, CDR2 FYEKMQ, per germline (reference sequence). V dropped 4 bases and J dropped 4 bases, with 12 bases sitting between them. CDR3 amino acids: CASSSPGHSDTQYF. The CDR3 nucleotides are TGTGCCAGCAGCTCTCCGGGACACTCAGATACGCAGTATTTT.

The chain joins TRBV2 to TRBJ2-1, with 7 bases lining up with TRBD1. The CDR3 runs to 13 residues. Germline V gives CDR1 SNHLY, CDR2 FYNNEI. The V gene end was trimmed by 5 bases and the J gene end by 3 bases; junction bases not matched to a gene: 1. The CDR3 coding sequence is TGTGCCAGCAGTTGGGACAGCTACAATGAGCAGTTCTTC. Protein: CASSWDSYNEQFF.

This clone appeared a few times. J is TRBJ1-1 and V is TRBV5-1; D is possibly TRBD1 (5 bases). The length of the CDR3 is 15 residues. V was pared by 0 bases and J by 10 bases, with 19 bases between. The germline CDR1 and CDR2 sequences are SGHRS and YFSETQ. Here the CDR3 DNA reads TGCGCCAGCAGCTTGGATGGGACGGCAATCGAGAGAGCTTTCTTT. Its translation: CASSLDGTAIERAFF. Together with reference TRBV5-1 and TRBJ1-1, the CDR3 gives the full variable domain: KAGVTQTPRYLIKTRGQQVTLSCSPISGHRSVSWYQQTPGQGLQFLFEYFSETQRNKGNFPGRFSGRQFSNSRSEMNVSTLELGDSALYLCASSLDGTAIERAFFGQGTRLTVV.

The chain employs TRBV9 and TRBJ2-1; D call uncertain. This CDR3 contains 14 residues. V dropped 0 bases and J dropped 3 bases, with 7 bases sitting between them. CDR1 and CDR2 from the germline V gene are SGDLS and YYNGEE. CDR3 DNA: TGTGCCAGCAGCGTAGGTCCAATCTACAATGAGCAGTTCTTC. Translation gives CASSVGPIYNEQFF. The full variable domain, its missing parts supplied by reference TRBV9 and TRBJ2-1, is DSGVTQTPKHLITATGQRVTLRCSPRSGDLSVYWYQQSLDQGLQFLIQYYNGEERAKGNILERFSAQQFPDLHSELNLSSLELGDSALYFCASSVGPIYNEQFFGPGTRLTVL.

This clone occurred a few times. The chain links TRBV19 to TRBJ1-5, with D possibly matching TRBD1 (5 bases). CDR1 and CDR2 from the germline V gene are LNHDA and SQIVND (reference sequence). This CDR3 region has 15 residues. Trimming left V 5 bases short and J 5 bases short, with 16 bases between. The CDR3 sequence is CASSQSGGDYQPQHF. DNA for the CDR3: TGTGCCAGTAGTCAATCCGGGGGGGACTATCAGCCCCAGCATTTT.

This sequence joins TRBV19 and TRBJ1-2; no clear D gene. The V and J ends lost 0 bases and 4 bases respectively, with 15 bases between them. Germline V gene sequence: CDR1 LNHDA, CDR2 SQIVND (reference sequence). The CDR3 consists of 16 residues. The CDR3 protein is CASSIESAALLYGYTF. Written as DNA, the CDR3 is TGTGCCAGTAGTATAGAGTCAGCGGCCCTCCTCTATGGCTACACCTTC. The complete variable domain, with remaining parts taken from reference TRBV19 and TRBJ1-2, reads DGGITQSPKYLFRKEGQNVTLSCEQNLNHDAMYWYRQDPGQGLRLIYYSQIVNDFQKGDIAEGYSVSREKKESFPLTVTSAQKNPTAFYLCASSIESAALLYGYTFGSGTRLTVV.

The chain couples TRBV6-6 to TRBJ2-1, with 12 nucleotides matching TRBD2. This CDR3 is 14 amino acids long. The ends lost 4 bases at V and 9 bases at J; junction bases unmatched: 4. Per germline, CDR1 MNHNY and CDR2 SVGAGI (reference sequence). CDR3 amino acids: CASSLPGLAGEQFF. CDR3 bases: TGTGCCAGCAGTTTACCGGGACTAGCGGGTGAGCAGTTCTTC.

This sequence joins TRBV30 and TRBJ2-7, with 8 bases aligning to TRBD1. Germline V gives CDR1 GTSNPN, CDR2 SVGIG (reference sequence). V lost 5 bases to trimming and J lost 0 bases; unmatched junction nucleotides: 18. The CDR3 runs to 18 residues. The CDR3 spells CAWAPRAGGRLSSYEQYF. The CDR3, as DNA: TGTGCCTGGGCCCCTCGGGCAGGGGGCCGTTTGAGCTCCTACGAGCAGTACTTC.

The chain carries TRBV25-1 and TRBJ1-1; 7 bases align to TRBD1. CDR1 and CDR2 (germline): MGHDK, SYGVNS. With V trimmed by 5 bases and J by 12 bases, 9 bases remained unmatched. This CDR3 has 12 residues. CDR3 DNA sequence: TGTGCCAGCAGTCAGGGGGACGGGCCTCCTTTCTTT. Protein: CASSQGDGPPFF.

The chain uses TRBV29-1 and TRBJ2-1; 12 nucleotides match TRBD2. The CDR3 is made up of 16 amino acids. Germline assignment: CDR1 SQVTM and CDR2 ANQGSEA. Germline trimming cut 1 base from V and 7 bases from J; bases unmatched to any gene: 8. The CDR3 region is CSVEVASGGAGNEQFF. The DNA for the CDR3 is TGCAGCGTTGAAGTGGCTAGCGGGGGGGCAGGGAATGAGCAGTTCTTC.

This clone came up a few times. The genes are TRBV29-1 and TRBJ2-6; 7 bases are a match to TRBD1. CDR1 is SQVTM and CDR2 is ANQGSEA in the germline V gene. Trimming took 6 bases from V and 4 from J; bases not matched to a gene: 3. CDR3 length: 13 residues. The CDR3 bases are TGCAGCGTCACAGGGGAAGGGGCCAACGTCCTGACTTTC. It encodes CSVTGEGANVLTF.

The CDR3 is CASSQYRDGTDTQYF. The CDR3 nucleotides read TGCGCCAGCAGCCAATATAGGGATGGCACAGATACGCAGTATTTT. V usage is TRBV4-3 and J usage is TRBJ2-3, with D hard to call. The length of the CDR3 is 15 residues. Trimming removed 2 bases from V and 1 base from J, with 10 bases in between. The germline CDR1 and CDR2 sequences are LGHNA and YSLEER.

The chain couples TRBV30 to TRBJ1-3; the D is unclear. Trimming shortened V by 0 bases and J by 1 base, and 7 bases separated the two germline ends. Germline V gene data show CDR1 as GTSNPN and CDR2 as SVGIG (reference sequence). The CDR3 contains 14 residues. DNA of the CDR3: TGTGCCTGGAGTGTAGGCGGGTCTGGAAACACCATATATTTT. Translation gives CAWSVGGSGNTIYF.

The chain carries TRBV7-2 and TRBJ1-2; D ambiguous. The CDR3 runs to 15 residues. V lost 1 base and J lost 4, with 13 bases in between. Germline V gene data show CDR1 as SGHTA and CDR2 as FQGNSA. The CDR3 coding sequence is TGTGCCAGCAGCTTAGAGTTCGGAGATCCCTATGGCTACACCTTC. Its translation: CASSLEFGDPYGYTF.

The chain employs TRBV5-1 and TRBJ1-1, with D perhaps matching TRBD1 (5 bases). The V end was cut by 2 bases, the J end by 2 bases, with 10 bases between. Germline V gene sequence: CDR1 SGHRS, CDR2 YFSETQ. The CDR3 is 14 amino acids. This chain's CDR3 is CASSFRDSNTEAFF. In nucleotides, the CDR3 is TGCGCCAGCAGCTTCCGAGACAGCAACACTGAAGCTTTCTTT.

This clone was seen only once. For the CDR3, the DNA is TGTGCCAGCAGACCCGGAACCCACGAGCAGTACTTC. Amino acid sequence: CASRPGTHEQYF. The gene calls are TRBV6-6 and TRBJ2-7; D is uncertain. V lost 6 bases and J lost 5, with 11 bases in between. The CDR3 has 12 residues. CDR1 is MNHNY and CDR2 is SVGAGI in the germline V gene (reference sequence).

The CDR3 loop reads CASSLSNRPSTEAFF. The CDR3 DNA reads as TGTGCCAGCAGCTTAAGTAATCGACCGAGCACTGAAGCTTTCTTT. This rearrangement joins TRBV11-2 to TRBJ1-1; no definite D call. Germline loops: CDR1 SGHAT, CDR2 FQNNGV. This CDR3 has 15 residues. Trimming took off 2 bases at V and 4 bases at J, with 14 bases between the two ends. Full variable domain (remainder filled in from reference TRBV11-2 and TRBJ1-1): EAGVAQSPRYKIIEKRQSVAFWCNPISGHATLYWYQQILGQGPKLLIQFQNNGVVDDSQLPKDRFSAERLKGVDSTLKIQPAKLEDSAVYLCASSLSNRPSTEAFFGQGTRLTVV.